One sample yielded the 4 T cell receptor beta chains listed below, sequenced in a study of blood T cell repertoires in COVID-19. TCRdb keeps only in-frame clones here, not all; method: immunoSEQ multiplex PCR. The data hold approximately 180,000 clones, with roughly 79% observed a single time. The sequenced material came from peripheral blood. The receptors originated from a woman aged 70-85 years with acute or convalescent COVID-19.

V is TRBV6-1 and J is TRBJ1-5; the D gene is possibly TRBD1 (6 bases). Trimming pared 2 bases from V and 3 bases from J, leaving 8 bases between. This CDR3 spans 14 amino acids. CDR1 MNHNS and CDR2 SASEGT come from the germline V gene. CDR3 protein: CASSEQGYNQPQHF. Written as DNA, the CDR3 is TGTGCCAGCAGTGAACAGGGGTACAATCAGCCCCAGCATTTT.

This chain uses TRBV19 with TRBJ2-5, with 14 bases matching TRBD2. Germline V CDR1 and CDR2: LNHDA, SQIVND (reference sequence). The CDR3 is made up of 16 amino acids. V dropped 7 bases and J dropped 0; count of bases not matched to a gene: 4. In DNA, the CDR3 is TGTGCCAGTACGGGACTAGCGGGAGACAACCAAGAGACCCAGTACTTC. It codes for CASTGLAGDNQETQYF. Looking up the rest from reference TRBV19 and TRBJ2-5 gives the full variable domain: DGGITQSPKYLFRKEGQNVTLSCEQNLNHDAMYWYRQDPGQGLRLIYYSQIVNDFQKGDIAEGYSVSREKKESFPLTVTSAQKNPTAFYLCASTGLAGDNQETQYFGPGTRLLVL.

The V gene is TRBV7-2, the J gene TRBJ2-1, with a possible D match to TRBD2 (5 bases). The germline V and J ends were trimmed by 2 bases and 9 bases, with 11 bases remaining between them. This CDR3 is 13 amino acids long. CDR1 and CDR2 (germline): SGHTA, FQGNSA. CDR3 in DNA: TGTGCCAGCAGCTTACCCGAGCGGTTTGAGCAGTTCTTC. Protein: CASSLPERFEQFF. The whole variable domain, remainder taken from reference TRBV7-2 and TRBJ2-1, is GAGVSQSPSNKVTEKGKDVELRCDPISGHTALYWYRQSLGQGLEFLIYFQGNSAPDKSGLPSDRFSAERTGGSVSTLTIQRTQQEDSAVYLCASSLPERFEQFFGPGTRLTVL.

The chain has TRBV4-1 and TRBJ1-5; D ambiguous. V was cut by 0 bases and J by 4 bases, with 13 bases left in between. The CDR3 length is 16 residues. CDR1 and CDR2 (germline): MGHRA, YSYEKL. The DNA for the CDR3 is TGCGCCAGCAGCCAAGAGGGTCTGGCGGGGAATCAGCCCCAGCATTTT. It yields the protein CASSQEGLAGNQPQHF.